One and the same sample provided the 10 T cell receptor beta chains below, sequenced in a study of beta chain features in type 1 diabetes. Of the isolated RNA, all was reverse transcribed, and so the sequenced material was expressed TCRB transcripts. TCRdb keeps only in-frame clones here, not all; method: immunoSEQ multiplex PCR. Among about 15,000 clones listed, 70% to 80% were seen once. These receptors' targets are unknown. Study observations and caveats: Type 1 diabetes patients had TCRB CDR3s that were shorter (moderately but significantly so) in all four CD4+ subsets.

The sample taken for sequencing was stem cell memory CD4+ T cells from blood. These TCRs come from a woman between 18 and 29 years old with type 1 diabetes.

This chain uses TRBV10-2 with TRBJ1-5; maybe TRBD1 (5 bases). Germline V gene lookup returns CDR1 WSHSY and CDR2 SAAADI. The CDR3 loop spans 14 amino acids. V lost 4 bases, J lost 16 bases, and 23 bases lay in between. Written as DNA, the CDR3 is TGCGCCAGCAGTGGGTTTAGAGGAGGGGCCCTCTTACATTTT. Its protein product is CASSGFRGGALLHF.

The gene calls are TRBV12-5 and TRBJ2-2; D might be TRBD2 (5 bases). CDR3 length: 17 residues. Looked up from germline, CDR1 is LGHNT and CDR2 is FRNRAP. V dropped 0 bases and J dropped 5 bases, with 16 bases sitting between them. CDR3 in amino acids: CASGLVMGRRRTGELFF. The CDR3 region has the DNA TGTGCTAGTGGTTTGGTAATGGGGAGACGGAGGACCGGGGAGCTGTTTTTT. Full variable domain (outside the CDR3, taken from reference TRBV12-5 and TRBJ2-2): DARVTQTPRHKVTEMGQEVTMRCQPILGHNTVFWYRQTMMQGLELLAYFRNRAPLDDSGMPKDRFSAEMPDATLATLKIQPSEPRDSAVYFCASGLVMGRRRTGELFFGEGSRLTVL.

This rearrangement joins TRBV2 to TRBJ2-2; 9 bases align to TRBD2. After removal of 10 bases from V and 0 bases from J, the junction contained 6 bases not matched to a gene. Germline-derived CDR1 and CDR2 are SNHLY and FYNNEI. The CDR3 spans 15 residues. CDR3 bases: TGTGCCACCCTATCTAGCGGGGCGAACACCGGGGAGCTGTTTTTT. Amino acids: CATLSSGANTGELFF.

This sequence joins TRBV7-2 and TRBJ2-1; TRBD2 matches 10 bases. Losses at the gene ends were 5 bases for V and 8 bases for J; bases not matched to a gene: 12. CDR1 SGHTA and CDR2 FQGNSA come from the germline V gene. The CDR3 length is 16 residues. The CDR3 DNA follows: TGTGCCAGCAGCCGGCGTAGCGGGAGGCTCTTCGATGAGCAGTTCTTC. Its translation: CASSRRSGRLFDEQFF.

V and J are TRBV19 and TRBJ1-1, with 7 bases fitting TRBD1. This CDR3 has 16 residues. With 4 bases clipped from V and 1 base from J, the junction kept 9 bases outside the gene matches. CDR1 is LNHDA, CDR2 SQIVND, per germline (reference sequence). The DNA of the CDR3 is TGTGCCAGTAGTACGGTACAGGGGAGACAGAACACTGAAGCTTTCTTT. Translating gives CASSTVQGRQNTEAFF.

The chain combines TRBV4-1 with TRBJ2-5; 10 bases map to TRBD2. The CDR3 length is 19 residues. With V trimmed by 4 bases and J by 4 bases, 18 bases remained unmatched. Looked up from germline, CDR1 is MGHRA and CDR2 is YSYEKL. In DNA form, the CDR3 reads TGCGCCAGCAGCCGGGGGGCTAGCGGGAGTATTCGCGGAGGAGAGACCCAGTACTTC. It specifies CASSRGASGSIRGGETQYF.

This clone appeared once. This rearrangement joins TRBV15 to TRBJ1-4; perhaps TRBD1 as D (5 bases). The germline V gene has CDR1 LNHNV and CDR2 YYDKDF (reference sequence). V was clipped by 0 bases and J by 3 bases, with 14 bases between them. CDR3 size: 17 residues. This CDR3 reads CATSREGGTAANEKLFF. CDR3 in DNA: TGTGCCACCAGCAGAGAGGGGGGAACCGCCGCTAATGAAAAACTGTTTTTT. Full variable domain (missing parts from reference TRBV15 and TRBJ1-4): DAMVIQNPRYQVTQFGKPVTLSCSQTLNHNVMYWYQQKSSQAPKLLFHYYDKDFNNEADTPDNFQSRRPNTSFCFLDIRSPGLGDTAMYLCATSREGGTAANEKLFFGSGTQLSVL.

This chain links TRBV11-2 with TRBJ1-1; 8 bases align to TRBD1. Trimming took 5 bases from V and 4 from J; bases not matched to a gene: 6. Germline CDR1 SGHAT, CDR2 FQNNGV. CDR3 length: 14 residues. The CDR3, as DNA: TGTGCCAGCAGCCCATTTACAGGGGGCACTGAAGCTTTCTTT. Encoded protein: CASSPFTGGTEAFF.

The V gene is TRBV30, the J gene TRBJ2-7; 7 bases map to TRBD2. The CDR3 extends over 14 amino acids. Trimming took 2 bases from V and 3 from J; bases not matched to a gene: 7. Germline V gene data show CDR1 as GTSNPN and CDR2 as SVGIG (reference sequence). CDR3 sequence reads: CAWSPLASGYEQYF. CDR3 sequence (DNA): TGTGCCTGGAGTCCCTTAGCTAGCGGCTACGAGCAGTACTTC.

V is TRBV27 and J is TRBJ1-5; D ambiguous. Germline CDR1 MNHEY, CDR2 SMNVEV (reference sequence). Trimming shortened V by 8 bases and J by 7 bases, and 12 bases separated the two germline ends. The CDR3 runs to 12 residues. The chain's CDR3 is CASGPPGQPQHF. The CDR3 DNA reads as TGTGCCAGCGGGCCCCCCGGACAGCCCCAGCATTTT.